Listed below are T cell receptor beta chains from one sample, sequenced in a study of patients and donors after allogeneic stem cell transplantation. TCRdb reprocessed the RT-PCR reads with MiXCR, giving one entry per CDR3 protein. This table has about a million distinct CDR3 sequences, over 15% appearing once. Material for sequencing was blood, either unsorted or a sorted T cell fraction (not recorded which). The source is a human donor who was either an allogeneic HSCT recipient or a stem cell or donor lymphocyte infusion donor (not recorded which). It is not recorded whose cells these are; they may come from a transplant donor. Both conserved end residues are part of each CDR3. The order of the fields is D gene, J gene, clone size, V gene, CDR3 DNA, CDR3 protein. A D gene is named only where the DNA matches it firmly. Clone size is given for some rows only: seen once, a few or many times, or a class if the clone is expanded.

d_call: .
j_call: TRBJ1-2
clone_size: .
v_call: TRBV18
cdr3_nt: TGTGCCAGCTCACAGGGGCCAGCAGCTAACTATGGCTACACCTTC
cdr3_aa: CASSQGPAANYGYTF

d_call: .
j_call: TRBJ2-3
clone_size: many
v_call: TRBV12-3/TRBV12-4
cdr3_nt: TGTGCCAGCAGTTTTATGGGCACAGATACGCAGTATTTT
cdr3_aa: CASSFMGTDTQYF

d_call: .
j_call: TRBJ1-2
clone_size: .
v_call: TRBV29-1
cdr3_nt: TGCAGCGTTGAAGAACGGGGGCGGAATGGCTACACCTTC
cdr3_aa: CSVEERGRNGYTF

d_call: .
j_call: TRBJ1-2
clone_size: .
v_call: TRBV20-1
cdr3_nt: TGCAGTGCTAGAGATTATCGACGTTATGGCTACACCTTC
cdr3_aa: CSARDYRRYGYTF

d_call: .
j_call: TRBJ1-3
clone_size: few
v_call: TRBV12-3/TRBV12-4
cdr3_nt: TGTGCCAGCAGTTCCCCAATAACCGGACAGCTTCCTACGGGGTTCTCTGGAAACACCATATATTTT
cdr3_aa: CASSSPITGQLPTGFSGNTIYF

d_call: TRBD2
j_call: TRBJ2-1
clone_size: few
v_call: TRBV10-3
cdr3_nt: TGTGCCATCAGTATCCTCGGGACTAGCAACAATGAGCAGTTCTTC
cdr3_aa: CAISILGTSNNEQFF

d_call: .
j_call: TRBJ2-7
clone_size: few
v_call: TRBV5-1
cdr3_nt: TGCGCCAGCAGCCTTGGGCCGGTGACCGAGCAGTACTTC
cdr3_aa: CASSLGPVTEQYF

d_call: .
j_call: TRBJ2-5
clone_size: many
v_call: TRBV20-1
cdr3_nt: TGCAGTGCTAGGAAGGAGACCCAGTACTTC
cdr3_aa: CSARKETQYF

d_call: .
j_call: TRBJ1-1
clone_size: .
v_call: TRBV24-1
cdr3_nt: TGTGCCACCAGTGACACTAGTTGGACTGAAGCTTTCTTT
cdr3_aa: CATSDTSWTEAFF

d_call: .
j_call: TRBJ2-7
clone_size: few
v_call: TRBV5-4
cdr3_nt: TGTGCCAGCGCGGAGAGCGTACACCGAGACTACGAGCAGTACTTC
cdr3_aa: CASAESVHRDYEQYF

d_call: TRBD1
j_call: TRBJ1-1
clone_size: .
v_call: TRBV13
cdr3_nt: TGTGCCAGCAGTTCTATCGCGGGGAGGGGGCGTCGCACTGAAGCTTTCTTT
cdr3_aa: CASSSIAGRGRRTEAFF

d_call: TRBD2
j_call: TRBJ2-4
clone_size: .
v_call: TRBV10-3
cdr3_nt: TGTGCCATCAGTGAGTCGAATAGCGGGAGGGGAACCAAAAACATTCAGTACTTC
cdr3_aa: CAISESNSGRGTKNIQYF

d_call: .
j_call: TRBJ2-6
clone_size: few
v_call: TRBV12-3/TRBV12-4
cdr3_nt: TGTGCCAATCCCTCTTCGGACCTCTCTGGGGCCAACGTCCTGACTTTC
cdr3_aa: CANPSSDLSGANVLTF

d_call: .
j_call: TRBJ2-5
clone_size: .
v_call: TRBV12-3/TRBV12-4
cdr3_nt: TGTGCCAGCAGGCAGGGGCGAAATCAAGAGACCCAGTACTTC
cdr3_aa: CASRQGRNQETQYF

d_call: .
j_call: TRBJ2-3
clone_size: .
v_call: TRBV4-3
cdr3_nt: TGCGCCAGCAGCCAAGATCTAGTAGTTGATACGCAGTATTTT
cdr3_aa: CASSQDLVVDTQYF

d_call: .
j_call: TRBJ2-2
clone_size: .
v_call: TRBV7-9
cdr3_nt: TGTGCCAGCAGTGGACAGAGCGAGAACACCGGGGAGCTGTTTTTT
cdr3_aa: CASSGQSENTGELFF

d_call: .
j_call: TRBJ2-7
clone_size: .
v_call: TRBV27
cdr3_nt: TGTGCCAGCAGTTTAAAGGCTAGCCGTGAGCAGTACTTC
cdr3_aa: CASSLKASREQYF

d_call: TRBD2
j_call: TRBJ2-1
clone_size: few
v_call: TRBV11-1
cdr3_nt: TGTGCCAGCAGCTTAGCTCAGGATGGGAGGGATGAGCAGTTCTTC
cdr3_aa: CASSLAQDGRDEQFF

d_call: .
j_call: TRBJ1-5
clone_size: .
v_call: TRBV18
cdr3_nt: TGTGCCAGCTCACCGGGCAACAATCAGCCCCAGCATTTT
cdr3_aa: CASSPGNNQPQHF

d_call: TRBD1
j_call: TRBJ2-5
clone_size: .
v_call: TRBV9
cdr3_nt: TGTGCCAGCAGCGTATCACTCTCTACAGGGGGCCAAGAGACCCAGTACTTC
cdr3_aa: CASSVSLSTGGQETQYF

d_call: .
j_call: TRBJ1-5
clone_size: few
v_call: TRBV12-3/TRBV12-4
cdr3_nt: TGTGCCAGCAGATCCGACTTGCGGACTGATAATCAGCCCCAGCATTTT
cdr3_aa: CASRSDLRTDNQPQHF

d_call: .
j_call: TRBJ2-7
clone_size: .
v_call: TRBV4-1
cdr3_nt: TGCGCCAGCAGCCAACTCTTAAACGGCGAGCAGTACTTC
cdr3_aa: CASSQLLNGEQYF

d_call: .
j_call: TRBJ2-7
clone_size: .
v_call: TRBV6-2/TRBV6-3
cdr3_nt: TGTGCCAGCACCCAGGGAGGCGAGCAGTACTTC
cdr3_aa: CASTQGGEQYF

d_call: TRBD1
j_call: TRBJ2-7
clone_size: .
v_call: TRBV12-3/TRBV12-4
cdr3_nt: TGTGCCAGCGCCCCAACAGGGGGCATTAACGAGCAGTACTTC
cdr3_aa: CASAPTGGINEQYF

d_call: TRBD1
j_call: TRBJ2-4
clone_size: .
v_call: TRBV2
cdr3_nt: TGTGCCAGCTGCGGTACAGGGGGCATTCAGTACTTC
cdr3_aa: CASCGTGGIQYF

d_call: .
j_call: TRBJ1-3
clone_size: .
v_call: TRBV20-1
cdr3_nt: TGCAGTGCTCTGAACAGGGCGTTAGGTGGAAACACCATATATTTT
cdr3_aa: CSALNRALGGNTIYF

d_call: .
j_call: TRBJ2-7
clone_size: few
v_call: TRBV20-1
cdr3_nt: TGCAGTGCTAGAGATCCCGGGCGCGAGCAGTACTTC
cdr3_aa: CSARDPGREQYF

d_call: TRBD2
j_call: TRBJ2-1
clone_size: many
v_call: TRBV20-1
cdr3_nt: TGCAGTGCTAGAGGGACTAGCGGCTACAATGAGCAGTTCTTC
cdr3_aa: CSARGTSGYNEQFF

d_call: .
j_call: TRBJ1-6
clone_size: .
v_call: TRBV11-2
cdr3_nt: TGTGCCAGCAGCTTAGTAACGGGGTACAATTCACCCCTCCACTTT
cdr3_aa: CASSLVTGYNSPLHF

d_call: .
j_call: TRBJ2-1
clone_size: many
v_call: TRBV6-2/TRBV6-3
cdr3_nt: TGTGCCAGCAGACGAGGGAGACCCGACAAATACAATGAGCAGTTCTTC
cdr3_aa: CASRRGRPDKYNEQFF

d_call: .
j_call: TRBJ1-1
clone_size: few
v_call: TRBV9
cdr3_nt: TGTGCCAGCAGACCGACATCAGCGGGAAGGGGCACTGAAGCTTTCTTT
cdr3_aa: CASRPTSAGRGTEAFF

d_call: .
j_call: TRBJ2-3
clone_size: few
v_call: TRBV12-3/TRBV12-4
cdr3_nt: TGTGCCAGCAGTTTCGGTACCCATTTCGCTAGCACAGATACGCAGTATTTT
cdr3_aa: CASSFGTHFASTDTQYF

d_call: .
j_call: TRBJ2-1
clone_size: many
v_call: TRBV9
cdr3_nt: TGTGCCAGCAGCGAGGACCCAAATGAGCAGTTCTTC
cdr3_aa: CASSEDPNEQFF

d_call: .
j_call: TRBJ2-5
clone_size: few
v_call: TRBV20-1
cdr3_nt: TGCAGTGCTAGTTTTGGTGTCAGCCAAGAGACCCAGTACTTC
cdr3_aa: CSASFGVSQETQYF

d_call: .
j_call: TRBJ2-6
clone_size: few
v_call: TRBV4-1
cdr3_nt: TGCGCCAGCAGCCAAGGGGTTACAGCTGGGGCCAACGTCCTGACTTTC
cdr3_aa: CASSQGVTAGANVLTF

d_call: .
j_call: TRBJ1-2
clone_size: many
v_call: TRBV25-1
cdr3_nt: TGTGCCAGCAGTGAATATAAGGGGCAGGAGTCCTATGGCTACACCTTC
cdr3_aa: CASSEYKGQESYGYTF

d_call: TRBD2
j_call: TRBJ2-1
clone_size: .
v_call: TRBV5-1
cdr3_nt: TGCGCCAGCAGCTTGGGGGTAGCGGGAGACCACTACAATGAGCAGTTCTTC
cdr3_aa: CASSLGVAGDHYNEQFF

d_call: .
j_call: TRBJ1-3
clone_size: .
v_call: TRBV9
cdr3_nt: TGTGCCAGCGGACAGACCGGCTCTGGAAACACCATATATTTT
cdr3_aa: CASGQTGSGNTIYF

d_call: .
j_call: TRBJ2-7
clone_size: few
v_call: TRBV4-3
cdr3_nt: TGCGCCAGCAGCGTACAACTTGGGGGTACCTACGAGCAGTACTTC
cdr3_aa: CASSVQLGGTYEQYF

d_call: TRBD1
j_call: TRBJ1-1
clone_size: many
v_call: TRBV12-3/TRBV12-4
cdr3_nt: TGTGCCAGCGGGCAGACAGGGGGCACTGAAGCTTTCTTT
cdr3_aa: CASGQTGGTEAFF

d_call: .
j_call: TRBJ2-1
clone_size: many
v_call: TRBV28
cdr3_nt: TGTGCCAGCAGGCTACCCTTCGACAATGAGCAGTTCTTC
cdr3_aa: CASRLPFDNEQFF

d_call: TRBD2
j_call: TRBJ2-7
clone_size: .
v_call: TRBV2
cdr3_nt: TGTGCCAGCAGTGATGAGGGGACTAGCGGCGAGCAGTACTTC
cdr3_aa: CASSDEGTSGEQYF

d_call: .
j_call: TRBJ2-7
clone_size: .
v_call: TRBV11-1
cdr3_nt: TGTGCCAGCAGCTTAGGACTCAGGGGAGCCTACGAGCAGTACTTC
cdr3_aa: CASSLGLRGAYEQYF

d_call: .
j_call: TRBJ2-5
clone_size: few
v_call: TRBV20-1
cdr3_nt: TGCAGTGCCGGACGGATCCAAGAGACCCAGTACTTC
cdr3_aa: CSAGRIQETQYF

d_call: TRBD1
j_call: TRBJ2-7
clone_size: .
v_call: TRBV4-1
cdr3_nt: TGCGCCAGCAGCCAAACGACAGGGGCCTACGAGCAGTACTTC
cdr3_aa: CASSQTTGAYEQYF

d_call: .
j_call: TRBJ2-7
clone_size: few
v_call: TRBV9
cdr3_nt: TGTGCCAGCAGCGTCTCTTGGGACGGATCCTACGAGCAGTACTTC
cdr3_aa: CASSVSWDGSYEQYF

d_call: .
j_call: TRBJ2-2
clone_size: few
v_call: TRBV20-1
cdr3_nt: TGCAGTGCTAGAGATCCCAGAAACACCGGGGAGCTGTTTTTT
cdr3_aa: CSARDPRNTGELFF

d_call: TRBD1
j_call: TRBJ1-2
clone_size: .
v_call: TRBV4-3
cdr3_nt: TGCGCCAGCAGCCCGGGACAGGGGGCGTTCGGCTACACCTTC
cdr3_aa: CASSPGQGAFGYTF

d_call: TRBD1
j_call: TRBJ2-7
clone_size: few
v_call: TRBV7-9
cdr3_nt: TGTGCCAGCAGCTCCCTTGGGACAGGGCTAACCTACGAGCAGTACTTC
cdr3_aa: CASSSLGTGLTYEQYF

d_call: TRBD1
j_call: TRBJ1-2
clone_size: few
v_call: TRBV5-1
cdr3_nt: TGCGCCAGCAGCTTCGACAGGGCCTATGGCTACACCTTC
cdr3_aa: CASSFDRAYGYTF

d_call: .
j_call: TRBJ2-3
clone_size: many
v_call: TRBV5-1
cdr3_nt: TGCGCCAGCAGAAACGTGGTACCCACAGATACGCAGTATTTT
cdr3_aa: CASRNVVPTDTQYF

d_call: TRBD2
j_call: TRBJ2-3
clone_size: .
v_call: TRBV15
cdr3_nt: TGTGCCACCAGCAGAGTTCGGCTAGCGGCCGATACGCAGTATTTT
cdr3_aa: CATSRVRLAADTQYF

d_call: .
j_call: TRBJ2-2
clone_size: .
v_call: TRBV12-3/TRBV12-4
cdr3_nt: TGTGCCAGCAGAGCGGTACAGCGGACCGGGGAGCTGTTTTTT
cdr3_aa: CASRAVQRTGELFF

d_call: TRBD1
j_call: TRBJ2-7
clone_size: many
v_call: TRBV6-5
cdr3_nt: TGTGCCAGCAGTTACGGGACAGGGGGCTACGAGCAGTACTTC
cdr3_aa: CASSYGTGGYEQYF

d_call: TRBD2
j_call: TRBJ2-5
clone_size: .
v_call: TRBV20-1
cdr3_nt: TGCAGTGCGACGGGGGGGGGTCAAGAGACCCAGTACTTC
cdr3_aa: CSATGGGQETQYF